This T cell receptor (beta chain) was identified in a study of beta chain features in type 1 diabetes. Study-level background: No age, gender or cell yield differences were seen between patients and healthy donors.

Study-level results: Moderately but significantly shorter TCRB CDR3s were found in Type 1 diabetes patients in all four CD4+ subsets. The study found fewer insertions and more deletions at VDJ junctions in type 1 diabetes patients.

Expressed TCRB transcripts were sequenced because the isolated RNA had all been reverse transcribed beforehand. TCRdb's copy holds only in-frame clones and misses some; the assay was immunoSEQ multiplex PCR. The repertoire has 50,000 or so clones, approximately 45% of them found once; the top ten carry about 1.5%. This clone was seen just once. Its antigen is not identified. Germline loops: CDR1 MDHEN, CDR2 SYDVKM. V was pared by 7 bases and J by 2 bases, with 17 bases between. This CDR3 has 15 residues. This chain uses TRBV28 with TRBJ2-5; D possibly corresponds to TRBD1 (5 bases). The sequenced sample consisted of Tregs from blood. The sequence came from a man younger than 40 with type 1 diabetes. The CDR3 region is CASNRFGATQETQYF. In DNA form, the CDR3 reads TGTGCCAGCAATAGATTTGGGGCCACACAAGAGACCCAGTACTTC.